This TCR beta chain was identified during a study of spatial heterogeneity in lung cancer. Study details: In tumor regions, TCR transcript counts tracked strongly with a T cell module score from matched bulk RNA-seq. Study-wide results and caveats: How many expanded intratumoral alpha and beta TCRs were present tracked the tumor mutation count, which was a count of nonsynonymous mutations.

Single TCR cDNA molecules each had their own unique molecular identifier. TCRdb reprocessed the 5' RACE reads with MiXCR, giving one entry per CDR3 protein. The repertoire has fewer than 9,500 distinct CDR3 sequences, 2.9% of them found once; the top ten carry approximately 15%. This clonotype is classed as medium-sized (0.01 to 0.1%). Its antigen is unknown. Described time point: sample taken at primary tumor resection. Frozen PBMC, nontumor lung or tumor provided whole RNA, which was sequenced unsorted. The V segment lost 5 bases and the J segment 7 bases; nucleotides outside the gene matches: 6. The CDR3 sequence is 14 residues long.

This sample comprised lung tumor tissue, obtained at surgery. This TCR came from a male donor with early-stage non-small cell lung cancer. The V and J genes are TRBV12-3 or TRBV12-4 and TRBJ2-2; 8 nucleotides line up with TRBD1. The CDR3 DNA is TGTGCCAGCAGTGAGGACAGGGTAAACGGGGAGCTGTTTTTT. As protein: CASSEDRVNGELFF.